This T cell receptor beta chain was found in a study of STAT5B mutations in CD4+ large granular lymphocyte leukemia. Whole-study results and caveats: TRBV06-family usage was enriched in top patient clones (8/27) versus controls (2/35). Less than 30% of private leukemic clonotypes occurred rarely in other patients' non-leukemic repertoires. Without putative leukemic clones, patient CD4-sorted repertoires remained more clonal than healthy CD4+ repertoires.

On this clone itself: Its antigen is unknown.

Trimming stripped 2 bases from V and 3 bases from J, with 13 bases between. Germline CDR1 and CDR2: SEHNR and FQNEAQ (reference sequence). This CDR3 has 16 amino acids. Data came from immunoSEQ multiplex PCR; TCRdb stores just in-frame clones and leaves some out. The sample holds around 20,000 clones; over 70% are singletons and the top ten take 4% to 5%. The chain recombines TRBV7-9 with TRBJ2-2; no clear D. The receptor was derived from a human donor in good health. Sample: CD4+ T cells from blood buffy coats. DNA for the CDR3: TGTGCCAGCAGCTTATCACCGGGTTTATACACCGGGGAGCTGTTTTTT. It encodes CASSLSPGLYTGELFF.